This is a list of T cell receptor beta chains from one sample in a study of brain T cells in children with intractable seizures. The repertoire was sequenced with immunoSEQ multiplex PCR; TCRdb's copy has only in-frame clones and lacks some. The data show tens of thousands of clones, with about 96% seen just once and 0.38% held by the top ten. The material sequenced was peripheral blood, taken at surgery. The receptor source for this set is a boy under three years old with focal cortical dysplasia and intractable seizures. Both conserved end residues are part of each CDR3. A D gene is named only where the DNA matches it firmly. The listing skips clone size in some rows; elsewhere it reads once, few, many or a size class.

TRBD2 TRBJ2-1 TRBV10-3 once CATTPGLAGGPIYNEQFF TGTGCCACAACACCGGGACTAGCGGGAGGGCCAATCTACAATGAGCAGTTCTTC
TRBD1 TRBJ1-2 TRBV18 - CASSRNHHRGYGYTF TGTGCCAGCTCCCGAAACCACCACAGGGGCTATGGCTACACCTTC
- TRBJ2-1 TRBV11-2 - CASSWMYRGARDEQFF TGTGCCAGCAGCTGGATGTACCGGGGGGCGAGGGATGAGCAGTTCTTC
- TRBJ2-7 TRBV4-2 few CASSQVTEAGVHEQYF TGTGCCAGCAGCCAAGTAACGGAGGCTGGTGTCCACGAGCAGTACTTC
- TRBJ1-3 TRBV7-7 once CASSLGQGTGNTIYF TGTGCCAGCAGCTTAGGGCAGGGAACTGGAAACACCATATATTTT
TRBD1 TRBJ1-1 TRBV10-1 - CASSDPRQGTEAFF TGCGCCAGCAGTGACCCCCGACAGGGCACTGAAGCTTTCTTT
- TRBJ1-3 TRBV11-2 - CASSLGGRYSGNTIYF TGTGCCAGCAGCTTAGGGGGACGGTACTCTGGAAACACCATATATTTT
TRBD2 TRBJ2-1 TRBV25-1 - CASSPSWTDGGGRFF TGTGCCAGCAGTCCCTCGTGGACCGACGGGGGGGGCCGGTTCTTC
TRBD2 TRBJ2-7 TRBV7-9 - CASSSRTSGVFYEQYF TGTGCCAGCAGCTCACGGACTAGTGGGGTCTTCTACGAGCAGTACTTC
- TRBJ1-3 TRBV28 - CASSLEDTNTIYF TGTGCCAGCAGTTTAGAAGACACCAACACCATATATTTT
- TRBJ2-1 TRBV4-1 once CASRPRGAYQGKNEQFF TGCGCCAGCAGGCCAAGGGGGGCCTATCAAGGGAAGAATGAGCAGTTCTTC
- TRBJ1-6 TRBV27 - CASSSLLNPQGSPLHF TGTGCCAGCAGTTCCTTGTTAAACCCCCAGGGTTCCCCCCTCCACTTT
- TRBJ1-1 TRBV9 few CASSVRVTGTEAFF TGTGCCAGCAGCGTAAGGGTTACCGGAACTGAAGCTTTCTTT
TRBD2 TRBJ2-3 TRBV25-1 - CASSESLAGGTDTQYF TGTGCCAGCAGTGAATCACTAGCGGGAGGCACAGATACGCAGTATTTT
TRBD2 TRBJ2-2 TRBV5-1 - CASTPPGTSRRELFF TGCGCCAGCACCCCTCCCGGGACTAGCCGACGGGAGCTGTTTTTT
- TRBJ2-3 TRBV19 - CASSIRREDTQYF TGTGCCAGTAGTATTAGAAGGGAAGATACGCAGTATTTT
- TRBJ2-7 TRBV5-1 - CASSSPYEQYF TGCGCCAGCAGCTCCCCCTACGAGCAGTACTTC
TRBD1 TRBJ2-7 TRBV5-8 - CASSLGQGVEQYF TGTGCCAGCAGCCTCGGACAGGGGGTCGAGCAGTACTTC
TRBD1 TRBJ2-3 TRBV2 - CASRIPGQGGHTQYF TGTGCCAGCAGAATACCGGGACAGGGGGGGCATACGCAGTATTTT